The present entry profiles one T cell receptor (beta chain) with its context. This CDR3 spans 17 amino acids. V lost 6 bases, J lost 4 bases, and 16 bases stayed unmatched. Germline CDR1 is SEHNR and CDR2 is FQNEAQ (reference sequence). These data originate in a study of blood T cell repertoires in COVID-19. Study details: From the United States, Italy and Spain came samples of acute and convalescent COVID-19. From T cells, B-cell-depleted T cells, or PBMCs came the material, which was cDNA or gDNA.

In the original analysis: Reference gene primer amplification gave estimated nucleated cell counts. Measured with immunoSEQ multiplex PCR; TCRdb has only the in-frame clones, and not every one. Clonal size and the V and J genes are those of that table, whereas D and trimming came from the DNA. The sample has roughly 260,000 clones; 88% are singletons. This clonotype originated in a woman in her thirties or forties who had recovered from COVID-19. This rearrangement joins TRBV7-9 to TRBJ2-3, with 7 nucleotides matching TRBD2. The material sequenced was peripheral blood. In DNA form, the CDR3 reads TGTGCCAGCAGGTCTTTGTTCCAGGGAGGGAGCGCAGATACGCAGTATTTT. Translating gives CASRSLFQGGSADTQYF.